The 2 T cell receptor beta chains given below trace back to one sample, sequenced in a study of Graves' ophthalmopathy and Graves' hyperthyroidism. TCR beta CDR3 regions were amplified from RNA transcripts. The first round was an RT-PCR with HTBI primers, and the second round was a multiplex PCR. MiXCR, run by TCRdb on the multiplex PCR reads, gives a single entry per CDR3 protein. The sample shows about 150,000 distinct CDR3 sequences, roughly 37% of them seen only once. Specimen: peripheral blood. The receptors derive from a middle-aged woman with Graves' ophthalmopathy.

The CDR3 loop is CASSLRGLYTEAFF. CDR3 DNA: TGTGCCAGCAGTTTAAGGGGTTTGTACACTGAAGCTTTCTTT. The chain employs TRBV12-3 or TRBV12-4 and TRBJ1-1; D is perhaps TRBD1 (5 bases). Trimming stripped 2 bases from V and 3 bases from J, with 10 bases between. The length of the CDR3 is 14 residues.

The chain recombines TRBV5-1 with TRBJ2-7, with a tentative D call TRBD2 (5 bases). This CDR3 has 14 amino acids. Trimming removed 0 bases from V and 2 bases from J, with 9 bases in between. Germline V lookup: CDR1 SGHRS, CDR2 YFSETQ. The CDR3 reads CASSLDGIPYEQYF. The CDR3, as DNA: TGCGCCAGCAGCTTGGACGGGATCCCCTACGAGCAGTACTTC.